What follows are 9 T cell receptor beta chains derived from one specimen sequenced in a study of T cells after posttransplantation cyclophosphamide. Measured with immunoSEQ multiplex PCR; TCRdb has only the in-frame clones, and not every one. The profile shows about 52,000 clones, roughly 94% of them singletons. The specimen was PBMCs. These receptor sequences come from a woman aged 25 to 39 in good health and a related stem cell transplant donor.

The V call is TRBV11-2, the J call TRBJ2-3, with D possibly matching TRBD2 (6 bases). V lost 3 bases and J lost 2, with 18 bases in between. Germline V gives CDR1 SGHAT, CDR2 FQNNGV. This CDR3 contains 17 residues. The CDR3 loop is CASSFRGGRVTTDTQYF. The CDR3 DNA is TGTGCCAGCAGCTTTAGGGGAGGACGGGTAACCACAGATACGCAGTATTTT.

V and J are TRBV7-2 and TRBJ2-5; 7 nucleotides align to TRBD2. Germline CDR1 reads SGHTA; CDR2 reads FQGNSA. The CDR3 runs 14 residues. Trimming cost V 4 bases and J 5 bases; bases outside gene matches: 7. The CDR3 DNA follows: TGTGCCAGCAGCTCCAGGACTAGTGGCGAGACCCAGTACTTC. Translation: CASSSRTSGETQYF.

As DNA, the CDR3 is TGTGCCAGCAGTTTTAAAGAGGGATATATTCGAGGTTCACCCCTCCACTTT. Translated, it gives CASSFKEGYIRGSPLHF. The chain carries TRBV28 and TRBJ1-6, with D unclear. CDR3 length: 17 amino acids. Between the trimmed V and J ends, which lost 3 bases and 9 bases, there was a span of 21 bases. Germline loops: CDR1 MDHEN, CDR2 SYDVKM.

The chain joins TRBV7-2 to TRBJ2-5; 15 nucleotides line up with TRBD2. Germline V gives CDR1 SGHTA, CDR2 FQGNSA. The junction had 3 bases not matched to a gene; V was cut back by 5 bases and J by 2 bases. The CDR3 contains 16 residues. CDR3 DNA sequence: TGTGCCAGCAGCACCGGACTAGCGGGGGGGCAAGAGACCCAGTACTTC. Translating gives CASSTGLAGGQETQYF.

The rearrangement uses TRBV18 and TRBJ1-3; D is perhaps TRBD1 (6 bases). CDR3 length equals 16 residues. Germline CDR1 reads KGHSH; CDR2 reads LQKENI. The V end lost 3 bases, the J end lost 0 bases, and 12 bases lay between the germline ends. CDR3 nucleotide sequence: TGTGCCAGCTCACCCGGACAGCCCAGCTCTGGAAACACCATATATTTT. It translates to CASSPGQPSSGNTIYF.

V usage is TRBV19 and J usage is TRBJ2-3; TRBD2 matches at 9 bases. This CDR3 has 15 amino acids. Germline assignment: CDR1 LNHDA and CDR2 SQIVND (reference sequence). The ends lost 5 bases at V and 0 bases at J; junction bases unmatched: 3. CDR3 DNA: TGTGCCAGTAGTTCGCTAGCGGGGAGCACAGATACGCAGTATTTT. This gives the protein CASSSLAGSTDTQYF.

The V call is TRBV4-3, the J call TRBJ1-6, with a tentative D call TRBD1 (5 bases). The CDR3 runs 18 residues. The germline V gene encodes CDR1 LGHNA and CDR2 YSLEER. V lost 0 bases and J lost 1, with 13 bases in between. CDR3 nucleotides: TGCGCCAGCAGCCAAGATCGGGGGTTGGGTTCCTATAATTCACCCCTCCACTTT. Translated: CASSQDRGLGSYNSPLHF.

The J gene is TRBJ2-3, the V gene TRBV4-3; 8 nucleotides align to TRBD1. The CDR3 runs 17 residues. Germline V gene lookup returns CDR1 LGHNA and CDR2 YSLEER. Losses at the gene ends were 4 bases for V and 1 base for J; bases not matched to a gene: 10. The CDR3 here is CASSRLTGAFGTDTQYF. The CDR3 coding sequence is TGCGCCAGCAGCCGCCTGACAGGGGCTTTCGGCACAGATACGCAGTATTTT.

This chain connects TRBV11-2 to TRBJ1-4; no reliable D call. Germline lookup yields CDR1 SGHAT and CDR2 FQNNGV. CDR3 length equals 17 residues. Trimming took off 1 base at V and 2 bases at J, with 14 bases between the two ends. CDR3 sequence: CASSLGPWRRTNEKLFF. The CDR3 DNA reads TGTGCCAGCAGCTTAGGCCCGTGGAGGCGCACTAATGAAAAACTGTTTTTT.